A single sample gave rise to the 4 T cell receptor beta chains below, sequenced in a study of CD8+CD57+ T cells in acquired aplastic anemia. The template used for profiling TCR beta VDJ and CDR3 was genomic DNA. TCRdb ran MiXCR on the reads and lists one entry per CDR3 protein. This sample has approximately 270,000 distinct CDR3 sequences, with 50% to 70% found just once. Sequencing input: sorted CD4+, CD8+, or CD8+CD57+ T cells (not recorded which) from PBMCs. These receptors all stem from a human donor with severe aplastic anemia or a healthy control (not recorded which).

In its sample, this clonotype was seen many times. The chain links TRBV7-3 to TRBJ1-1; no clear D gene. The V gene lost 2 bases and the J gene lost 8 bases, with 12 bases spanning the gap. The CDR3 length is 13 residues. Germline loops: CDR1 SGHTA, CDR2 FQGTGA. DNA for the CDR3: TGTGCCAGCAGCTTACCCGGCCCGCCCGAAGCTTTCTTT. Its translation: CASSLPGPPEAFF.

The table lists this clonotype with a few counts. This chain joins TRBV5-4 and TRBJ2-5, with D unclear. V lost 3 bases, J lost 7 bases, and 13 bases lay in between. This CDR3 is built from 13 residues. Germline assignment: CDR1 SGHNT and CDR2 YYREEE (reference sequence). The CDR3 loop is CASSSKGTGTQYF. The CDR3, as DNA: TGTGCCAGCAGCTCGAAGGGAACCGGGACCCAGTACTTC. Full variable domain (remainder filled in from reference TRBV5-4 and TRBJ2-5): ETGVTQSPTHLIKTRGQQVTLRCSSQSGHNTVSWYQQALGQGPQFIFQYYREEENGRGNFPPRFSGLQFPNYSSELNVNALELDDSALYLCASSSKGTGTQYFGPGTRLLVL.

The genes are TRBV5-6 and TRBJ2-5; 16 positions agree with TRBD2. This CDR3 comprises 16 residues. In germline, CDR1 is SGHDT, CDR2 YYEEEE. V lost 3 bases, J lost 4 bases, and 3 bases stayed unmatched. Here the CDR3 DNA reads TGTGCCAGCAGCTGGGGACTAGCGGGGGGGCGAGAGACCCAGTACTTC. It codes for CASSWGLAGGRETQYF. Looking up the rest from reference TRBV5-6 and TRBJ2-5 gives the full variable domain: DAGVTQSPTHLIKTRGQQVTLRCSPKSGHDTVSWYQQALGQGPQFIFQYYEEEERQRGNFPDRFSGHQFPNYSSELNVNALLLGDSALYLCASSWGLAGGRETQYFGPGTRLLVL.

V usage is TRBV29-1 and J usage is TRBJ2-1; 9 bases are shared with TRBD1. Germline CDR1 reads SQVTM; CDR2 reads ANQGSEA. This CDR3 is built from 15 residues. The trim removed 3 bases at V and 5 bases at J, leaving 8 bases unmatched. The DNA of the CDR3 is TGCAGCGTTGATACGGGACAGGGAGTACACAATGAGCAGTTCTTC. Its protein is CSVDTGQGVHNEQFF.